This TCR beta chain was recovered during a study of blood T cells in healthy people across ages. A second PCR of 7 to 11 cycles used a sample-barcoded 5' primer and a J-beta primer mix. Each cDNA molecule was tagged by a template-switch adaptor with 12 random nucleotides. TCRdb called the 5' RACE reads again in MiXCR, with one record for every CDR3 protein. Among about a million distinct CDR3 sequences listed, about 44% were seen once. Investigators took about 9.2 milliliters of peripheral blood from every donor. This sequence was found in a young man in good health. Sequencing was done on a sample of blood.

The CDR3 DNA reads as TGTGCCAGCACCACGACAGGTAGCGCCTACGAGCAGTACTTC. Translation: CASTTTGSAYEQYF. The V call is TRBV12-3 or TRBV12-4, the J call TRBJ2-7; possible D gene TRBD1, 6 bases. This CDR3 is 14 amino acids long. V dropped 7 bases and J dropped 2 bases, with 15 bases sitting between them.